This T cell receptor (beta chain) was profiled in a study of early T cells in non-severe SARS-CoV-2 infection (dated by TCRdb to 2020 to 2023). In the study overall: Because TCR sequencing was done on bulk RNA from unsorted whole blood, the alpha and beta chains could not be paired. Overall study results and their limits: VDJdb matching was skewed toward anti-spike CD8 responses, so virus-specific expansions were likely underestimated and private and CD4 specificities were missed.

To prepare the library, 5' RACE was applied. Sequencing used a NextSeq 500. In the TCR library protocol, unique molecular identifiers were attached to individual cDNA molecules to correct for PCR bias and sequencing error. TCR alpha and beta chains were both sequenced, and the abundances of alpha and beta sequences in each sample were closely correlated with each other. Regarding the original processing steps: Decombinator V4 was used to annotate TCR sequences for V gene, J gene and CDR3. Expanded TCRs were defined as changing significantly between any two time points under a Poisson model with p below 0.0001. TCR abundances were normalised to the total number of TCRs sequenced per sample and were expressed as counts per million. MAIT TCRs were defined by TRAV1-2 paired with TRAJ12, TRAJ20 or TRAJ33, and iNKT TCRs by TRAV10 paired with TRAJ18. VDJdb, accessed on 1 November 2021, was searched for TCRs annotated for CMV, EBV and SARS-CoV-2, and TCRs annotated for more than one antigen were excluded. TCRdb took the public reads, trimmed them with fastp at Q25, ran MiXCR for clone calling and kept in-frame beta chains. Duplicate CDR3 protein sequences are folded into a single record with the most common DNA and genes. The V and J calls, along with clone size, are taken from TCRdb and not from the paper's own processing. Recorded for this sample are some 62,000 distinct CDR3 sequences; roughly 9% of them occurred a single time. The ten largest clones take up roughly 13% of the sample.

The germline V gene provides CDR1 SGHVS and CDR2 FNYEAQ. From the cysteine through the phenylalanine, the CDR3 covers 14 amino acids. Kept here is only the CDR3 DNA, which spans 42 bases and is read in frame from base 1. Trimming at the junction amounts to 5 bases on V and 4 bases on J, and the germline ends lie 11 bases apart. On this clonotype: The antigen it binds to is not known. One base away there is no much larger clone; base qualities are not given.

A case-control design nested within a healthcare worker cohort in London, UK, was used, with weekly nasopharyngeal swab PCR tests and blood sampling performed. Between 23 and 31 March 2020, the week of the UK lockdown, healthcare workers were enrolled and then followed up weekly for as long as 16 weeks. This receptor was identified in an adult who was a healthcare worker with PCR-confirmed SARS-CoV-2 infection or an uninfected control (not recorded which). The sequenced sample was whole blood, obtained at baseline. The rearrangement combines TRBV7-6 with TRBJ2-2; TRBD1 is possibly the D segment (6 matching bases). The DNA is TGTGCCAGCAGCCCCAGGGGAGTCACCGGGGAGCTGTTTTTT. This sequence encodes CASSPRGVTGELFF. Reference TRBV7-6 and TRBJ2-2 genes cover what lies past the CDR3, so the full variable domain is GAGVSQSPRYKVTKRGQDVALRCDPISGHVSLYWYRQALGQGPEFLTYFNYEAQQDKSGLPNDRFSAERPEGSISTLTIQRTEQRDSAMYRCASSPRGVTGELFFGEGSRLTVL.